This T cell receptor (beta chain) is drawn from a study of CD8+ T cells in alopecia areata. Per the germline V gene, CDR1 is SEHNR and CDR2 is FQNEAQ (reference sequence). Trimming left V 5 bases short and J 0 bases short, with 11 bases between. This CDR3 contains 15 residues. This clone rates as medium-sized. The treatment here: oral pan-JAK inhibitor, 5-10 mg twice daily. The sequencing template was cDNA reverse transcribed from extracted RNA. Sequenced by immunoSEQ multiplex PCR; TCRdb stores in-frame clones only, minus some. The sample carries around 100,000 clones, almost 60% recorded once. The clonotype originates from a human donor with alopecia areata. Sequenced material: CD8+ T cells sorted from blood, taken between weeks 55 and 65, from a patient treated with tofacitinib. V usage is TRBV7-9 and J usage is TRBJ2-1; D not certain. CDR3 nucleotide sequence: TGTGCCAGCAGCGCCGAAGGTAGCTCCTACAATGAGCAGTTCTTC. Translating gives CASSAEGSSYNEQFF.